This T cell receptor (beta chain) was profiled in a study of shared clonotypes between healthy human individuals. The germline gives CDR1 SSHAT, CDR2 FNYEAQ (reference sequence). This CDR3 contains 13 residues. Details on this clone: Its target is unknown. The junction differs from germline at one of its ends, possibly a read error. Other nucleotide sequences in the sample specify the same CDR3.

Overall study results and limits: Having only a few donors restricted how much genetic and exposure-history diversity was captured.

Caucasian adults residing in Nashville, Tennessee made up all the donors. Researchers ran the assay at a deep level. Template amounts of 250 to 350 ng DNA, 25,000 to 35,000 T cell genomes, were employed in unsorted PBMC replicate PCRs. Repertoires were generated with immunoSEQ multiplex PCR, while TCRdb's copy carries only in-frame clones and drops some. The sample shows roughly 490,000 clones, roughly 85% of them seen only once. The origin of this receptor is a woman aged 40 to 49 in good health. Some clones in this sample may be carry-over from other donors' samples. The sample comprised PBMCs. The chain recombines TRBV7-7 with TRBJ2-5; TRBD2 might be the D (5 bases). The CDR3 is CASSLAKRETQYF. CDR3 DNA sequence: TGTGCTAGCAGCCTAGCCAAAAGGGAGACCCAGTACTTC. Together with reference TRBV7-7 and TRBJ2-5, the CDR3 gives the full variable domain: GAGVSQSPRYKVTKRGQDVTLRCDPISSHATLYWYQQALGQGPEFLTYFNYEAQPDKSGLPSDRFSAERPEGSISTLTIQRTEQRDSAMYRCASSLAKRETQYFGPGTRLLVL.